One and the same sample provided the 6 T cell receptor beta chains below, sequenced in a study of long-term antiretroviral therapy in people with HIV. The assay, immunoSEQ v3.0, was run at survey level. The method was immunoSEQ multiplex PCR; TCRdb's version includes in-frame clones alone and lacks a portion of them. The table has 13,000 to 15,000 clones, over 80% seen once. Specimen: unsorted PBMCs, collected 1.8 years before starting antiretroviral therapy. The receptors shown here come from a woman in her forties with HIV.

The rearrangement uses TRBV6-6 and TRBJ2-7; no definite D call. With 1 base removed from V and 0 bases from J, the gap between germline ends came to 10 bases. The CDR3 length is 15 residues. Germline CDR1 is MNHNY and CDR2 is SVGAGI (reference sequence). In nucleotides, the CDR3 is TGTGCCAGCAGTTACTATCCCCAAGGCTCCTACGAGCAGTACTTC. This gives the protein CASSYYPQGSYEQYF.

In this sample, this clone turned up a few times. The chain employs TRBV25-1 and TRBJ1-5; 8 bases fit TRBD1. Germline CDR1 MGHDK, CDR2 SYGVNS. The trim removed 7 bases at V and 2 bases at J, leaving 16 bases unmatched. The CDR3 contains 18 residues. In DNA form, the CDR3 reads TGTGCCAGCACCAGGCCCAGGGGGCTGGGGAGTTGCAATCAGCCCCAGCATTTT. Protein product: CASTRPRGLGSCNQPQHF.

CDR3 in DNA: TGTGCCAGCAGTCCCCTTACAACAGGCGGCTACACCTTC. Its protein product is CASSPLTTGGYTF. The V call is TRBV6-5, the J call TRBJ1-2, with TRBD1 as a possible D gene (5 bases). Trimming took 5 bases from V and 8 from J, leaving 15 bases between them. The V gene's germline CDR1 is MNHEY and CDR2 SVGAGI. The CDR3 runs 13 residues.

The chain recombines TRBV6-6 with TRBJ1-1; D is uncertain. The germline gives CDR1 MNHNY, CDR2 SVGAGI (reference sequence). Trimming pared 4 bases from V and 2 bases from J, leaving 8 bases between. The CDR3 runs 13 residues. CDR3 coding DNA: TGTGCCAGCAGTTCAGACGGAAACACTGAAGCTTTCTTT. Amino acids: CASSSDGNTEAFF.

The V and J genes are TRBV7-9 and TRBJ2-1; 10 bases align to TRBD2. The CDR3 totals 17 residues. Per germline, CDR1 SEHNR and CDR2 FQNEAQ (reference sequence). Trimming cost V 7 bases and J 6 bases; bases outside gene matches: 15. CDR3 sequence: CASNRQTGLAGVNEQFF. CDR3 DNA sequence: TGTGCCAGCAACAGGCAGACCGGCCTAGCGGGGGTCAATGAGCAGTTCTTC.

J is TRBJ2-7 and V is TRBV29-1, with D possibly TRBD2 on 5 matching bases. This CDR3 has 11 amino acids. Trimming shortened V by 3 bases and J by 3 bases, and 6 bases separated the two germline ends. Per the germline V gene, CDR1 is SQVTM and CDR2 is ANQGSEA. This chain's CDR3 is CSVDDYYEQYF. The CDR3 coding sequence is TGCAGCGTTGATGACTACTACGAGCAGTACTTC.